This T cell receptor (beta chain) was recorded in a study of cytomegalovirus exposure and HLA in healthy donors. The CDR3 length is 14 residues. Germline CDR1 is GTSNPN and CDR2 is SVGIG (reference sequence). Trimming took 2 bases from V and 1 from J, leaving 9 bases between them. The PCR used 60 Vbeta and 13 Jbeta primers. As handled by the study authors: Counted up in a later analysis, unique TCR beta chains came to roughly 80 million, with around 10 million shared. The table came from immunoSEQ multiplex PCR; TCRdb's copy has only in-frame clones and leaves some out. V and J calls and clone size are given by that table; D and trimming were obtained from the DNA. Of some 150,000 clones listed, 50% to 75% were seen once; the top ten hold under 3%. Study-wide results and limits: A previous analysis found most TCR beta V segments productive roughly 87% or roughly 30% of the time. A later analysis associated 15,000 to 20,000 TCR beta sequences with HLA alleles at a 0.05 false discovery rate. The study flagged some 180 TCR beta chains as cytomegalovirus-associated.

Regarding this clone: No antigen is known for it.

The TCR was taken from a woman in her twenties or thirties in good health and CMV-seropositive. V is TRBV30 and J is TRBJ1-3; weak D call: TRBD1 (5 bases). Material for sequencing was PBMCs. The CDR3, as DNA: TGTGCCTGGAGTCTACAGGTATCTGGAAACACCATATATTTT. As protein: CAWSLQVSGNTIYF.